This is a list of T cell receptor beta chains from one sample in a study of beta chain features in type 1 diabetes. The method was immunoSEQ multiplex PCR; TCRdb's version includes in-frame clones alone and lacks a portion of them. The repertoire holds 240,000 or so clones, with around 20% as singletons. The sample taken for sequencing was naive CD4+ T cells from blood. The receptors derive from a woman between 40 and 50 years old with type 1 diabetes. Each CDR3 is given with its conserved first and last residue. A D gene is named only where the DNA matches it firmly.

CDR3 length,J gene,V gene,D gene,CDR3 protein
14,TRBJ2-7,TRBV6-5,NA,CASSYSRDSYEQYF
15,TRBJ1-2,TRBV6-5,TRBD1,CASTRTLTGSYGYTF
17,TRBJ2-1,TRBV10-3,TRBD1,CAISAPPGTAEYNEQFF
14,TRBJ1-5,TRBV4-3,NA,CASSQGLSNQPQHF
15,TRBJ2-1,TRBV29-1,NA,CSVSDLLGAYNEQFF
14,TRBJ1-2,TRBV28,TRBD1,CASSEGQGTKGYTF
15,TRBJ2-7,TRBV9,TRBD1,CASSLRTGSSYEQYF
14,TRBJ1-2,TRBV18,TRBD1,CASSPPGQALGYTF
15,TRBJ2-3,TRBV27,TRBD2,CASRALGGGSDTQYF
15,TRBJ2-3,TRBV11-2,TRBD2,CASSLVAGGTDTQYF
14,TRBJ1-2,TRBV7-9,NA,CASSLTSSRDGYTF
15,TRBJ2-4,TRBV28,NA,CASSLASPSKNIQYF
16,TRBJ2-5,TRBV7-2,NA,CASSSSSGAGQETQYF
17,TRBJ2-3,TRBV7-9,TRBD2,CASTSLLREGYTDTQYF
16,TRBJ2-2,TRBV5-6,TRBD1,CASSLLGTGGTGELFF
16,TRBJ2-1,TRBV27,TRBD2,CASSDLSGSSYNEQFF
14,TRBJ2-7,TRBV7-9,TRBD2,CASSSLAGVDEQYF
15,TRBJ2-6,TRBV7-2,TRBD1,CASSLQGAGANVLTF
13,TRBJ2-3,TRBV29-1,NA,CSVGGRVTDTQYF
12,TRBJ2-7,TRBV28,NA,CASSFRPYEQYF
14,TRBJ2-5,TRBV9,NA,CASSATPGGETQYF
14,TRBJ2-3,TRBV2,TRBD1,CASRRDRGSDTQYF
12,TRBJ1-5,TRBV19,NA,CASSVLSQPQHF
14,TRBJ1-5,TRBV4-1,TRBD1,CASSLIQGVQPQHF
14,TRBJ1-1,TRBV9,NA,CASSVRGQNTEAFF
14,TRBJ2-2,TRBV5-4,TRBD1,CASSPRDSSGELFF
14,TRBJ2-7,TRBV15,NA,CATSSDKFSYEQYF
12,TRBJ2-3,TRBV29-1,NA,CSVTLGADTQYF
13,TRBJ2-3,TRBV29-1,NA,CSVEPRFTDTQYF
15,TRBJ2-1,TRBV4-3,TRBD2,CASSQHQRGANEQFF
14,TRBJ2-2,TRBV18,NA,CASSPPGRNGELFF
14,TRBJ2-5,TRBV28,TRBD2,CASSPLAVQETQYF
16,TRBJ1-5,TRBV15,NA,CATSRDTSGSNQPQHF
12,TRBJ2-5,TRBV18,NA,CASSAQRETQYF
18,TRBJ2-2,TRBV7-2,TRBD1,CASSLVVWTGGYAGELFF